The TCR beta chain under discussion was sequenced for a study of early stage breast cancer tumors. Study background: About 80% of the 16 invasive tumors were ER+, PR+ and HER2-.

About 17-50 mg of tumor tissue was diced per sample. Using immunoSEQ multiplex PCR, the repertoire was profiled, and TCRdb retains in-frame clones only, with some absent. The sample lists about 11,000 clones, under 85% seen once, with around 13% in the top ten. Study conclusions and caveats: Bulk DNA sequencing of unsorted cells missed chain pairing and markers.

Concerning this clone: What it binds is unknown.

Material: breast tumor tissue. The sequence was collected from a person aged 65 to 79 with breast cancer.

The CDR3 sequence: CASTGTGGSPLHF. The CDR3, as DNA: TGTGCCAGCACCGGGACAGGGGGATCACCCCTCCACTTT. The rearrangement links TRBV6-1 to TRBJ1-6; 11 bases agree with TRBD1. Germline CDR1 reads MNHNS; CDR2 reads SASEGT. The CDR3 is 13 residues long. Germline trimming cut 7 bases from V and 10 bases from J; bases unmatched to any gene: 3.